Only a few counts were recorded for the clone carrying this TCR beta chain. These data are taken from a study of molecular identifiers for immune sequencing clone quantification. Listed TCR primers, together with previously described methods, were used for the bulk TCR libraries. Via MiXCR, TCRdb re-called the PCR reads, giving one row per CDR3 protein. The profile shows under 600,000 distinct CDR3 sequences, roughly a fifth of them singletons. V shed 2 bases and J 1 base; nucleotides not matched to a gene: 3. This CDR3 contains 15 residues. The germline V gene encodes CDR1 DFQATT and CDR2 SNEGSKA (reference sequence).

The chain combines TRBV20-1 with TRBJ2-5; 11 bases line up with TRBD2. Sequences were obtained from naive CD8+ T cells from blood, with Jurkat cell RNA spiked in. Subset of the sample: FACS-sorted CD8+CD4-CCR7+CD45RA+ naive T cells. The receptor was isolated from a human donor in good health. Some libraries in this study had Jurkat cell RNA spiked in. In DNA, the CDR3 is TGCAGTGCTAGACTAGCGGGAGGAATCCAAGAGACCCAGTACTTC. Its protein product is CSARLAGGIQETQYF.